This paragraph covers one T cell receptor beta chain sequence. Its antigen is unknown. Assay: immunoSEQ multiplex PCR; the TCRdb copy retains only in-frame clones and omits some. The data show around 30,000 clones, about 80% seen once. This sample stems from a study of a mutant IDH1 vaccine in newly diagnosed glioma. Overall study: Patients were started on vaccination 4-6 weeks after radiotherapy alone, or with temozolomide cycles. Beforehand, treatment had been radiotherapy, temozolomide, or both; the majority received both. Visit V12 was scheduled at week 35 and visit V13 at week 47.

The CDR3 has 16 residues. Germline V CDR1 and CDR2: LGHNT, FRNRAP. V was pared by 0 bases and J by 4 bases, with 15 bases between. Indicated time point: week 47, end of study. Each dose delivered 300 ug of mutant IDH1 20-mer peptide subcutaneously with imiquimod. New IDH1-mutant, ATRX-lost WHO grade 3 or 4 astrocytomas occurred in donors. This chain links TRBV12-5 with TRBJ1-1, with D unclear. The receptor's source is a man between 25 and 39 years old with glioma. The sequences come from PBMCs, collected from a glioma patient whose treatment included an IDH1 peptide vaccine. CDR3 loop: CASGLVGQTFLTEAFF. The CDR3 DNA reads TGTGCTAGTGGTTTGGTAGGGCAAACCTTCCTCACTGAAGCTTTCTTT.